Each of the 30 T cell receptor beta chains below was sequenced from the same sample in a study of shared clonotypes between healthy human individuals. Measured with immunoSEQ multiplex PCR; TCRdb has only the in-frame clones, and not every one. The profile covers 450,000 to 500,000 clones, with 78% appearing a single time and more than 10% taken by the ten largest. The sample consisted of PBMCs. The receptors come from a woman in her 40s in good health. Some clones in this sample may be carry-over from other donors' samples.

This clone was counted once. The V gene is TRBV19, the J gene TRBJ1-1, with 7 bases aligning to TRBD1. Germline trimming cut 3 bases from V and 3 bases from J; bases unmatched to any gene: 7. The V gene's germline CDR1 is LNHDA and CDR2 SQIVND (reference sequence). The CDR3 spans 15 residues. The CDR3 loop reads CASSISRRGDTEAFF. CDR3 DNA: TGTGCCAGTAGTATCTCGCGCAGGGGGGACACTGAAGCTTTCTTT. Looking up the rest from reference TRBV19 and TRBJ1-1 gives the full variable domain: DGGITQSPKYLFRKEGQNVTLSCEQNLNHDAMYWYRQDPGQGLRLIYYSQIVNDFQKGDIAEGYSVSREKKESFPLTVTSAQKNPTAFYLCASSISRRGDTEAFFGQGTRLTVV.

This chain joins TRBV18 and TRBJ2-3; D is unresolved. The ends were cut back, 3 bases at V and 2 bases at J, with 12 bases in the middle. The CDR3 is made up of 15 amino acids. The germline V gene has CDR1 KGHSH and CDR2 LQKENI. Here the CDR3 DNA reads TGTGCCAGCTCACCGGTGTCAGGTTACACAGATACGCAGTATTTT. Protein sequence: CASSPVSGYTDTQYF.

This clone was seen a single time. The chain couples TRBV4-3 to TRBJ2-7; D call uncertain. This CDR3 comprises 15 residues. V gave up 0 bases and J gave up 7 bases, with 16 bases separating them. Germline V CDR1 and CDR2: LGHNA, YSLEER. The CDR3, as DNA: TGCGCCAGCAGCCAAGATCGGTTTCAGGTTTGGGAGCAGTACTTC. It specifies CASSQDRFQVWEQYF.

The V call is TRBV29-1, the J call TRBJ2-7, with 10 bases identical to TRBD1. The CDR3 has 13 amino acids. Germline V gene data show CDR1 as SQVTM and CDR2 as ANQGSEA. V was clipped by 7 bases and J by 6 bases; unmatched bases: 9. The CDR3 bases are TGCAGCGCAGTTGGGGACAGGGGTTCCGAGCAGTACTTC. Protein: CSAVGDRGSEQYF.

The chain carries TRBV11-2 and TRBJ2-1; unclear D gene. The germline V gene encodes CDR1 SGHAT and CDR2 FQNNGV. V shed 5 bases and J shed 0 bases, with 8 bases lying between them. The CDR3 runs 14 residues. The CDR3: CASSEGLSYNEQFF. CDR3 in DNA: TGTGCCAGCAGCGAAGGCCTCTCCTACAATGAGCAGTTCTTC.

CDR3 sequence (DNA): TGTGCCGCCGGACGCGAAAACAACTATGGCTACACCTTC. This gives the protein CAAGRENNYGYTF. The chain recombines TRBV6-6 with TRBJ1-2; D gene ambiguous. V lost 11 bases, J lost 2 bases, and 15 bases lay in between. The CDR3 consists of 13 residues. Germline-derived CDR1 and CDR2 are MNHNY and SVGAGI (reference sequence).

This clone was picked up a small number of times. The chain uses TRBV28 and TRBJ2-5, with 7 nucleotides matching TRBD2. Looked up from germline, CDR1 is MDHEN and CDR2 is SYDVKM. The V gene end was trimmed by 2 bases and the J gene end by 2 bases; junction bases not matched to a gene: 2. The CDR3 is 14 residues long. In DNA form, the CDR3 reads TGTGCCAGCAGTTTAAGCGGGGCTCAAGAGACCCAGTACTTC. Protein product: CASSLSGAQETQYF.

V gene TRBV5-1 combines with J gene TRBJ2-3; 13 nucleotides align to TRBD2. This CDR3 comprises 18 residues. With 4 bases clipped from V and 0 bases from J, the junction kept 8 bases outside the gene matches. Germline V gives CDR1 SGHRS, CDR2 YFSETQ. CDR3 sequence: CASSPKGLAGPSTDTQYF. CDR3 nucleotides: TGCGCCAGCAGCCCAAAGGGACTAGCGGGACCTAGCACAGATACGCAGTATTTT.

This chain joins TRBV11-2 and TRBJ1-4; the D gene is possibly TRBD1 (5 bases). There are 14 residues in the CDR3. CDR1 SGHAT and CDR2 FQNNGV come from the germline V gene. Trimming removed 1 base at V and 6 bases at J, with 9 bases between. In nucleotides, the CDR3 is TGTGCCAGCAGCTTAGTTGGGGGAGATGAAAAACTGTTTTTT. Its protein is CASSLVGGDEKLFF.

This chain uses TRBV11-3 with TRBJ2-5, with 8 bases that match TRBD2. The germline V gene encodes CDR1 SGHNT and CDR2 YENEEA. J gave up 2 bases and V 1 base, and 9 bases lay outside the gene matches. The CDR3 totals 17 residues. CDR3 DNA: TGTGCCAGCAGCTTAGGAATGTCGGCTAGCGGGCAAGAGACCCAGTACTTC. Protein sequence: CASSLGMSASGQETQYF.

V usage is TRBV6-5 and J usage is TRBJ2-1; 11 bases map to TRBD2. Germline CDR1 and CDR2: MNHEY and SVGAGI. The CDR3 runs to 14 residues. J gave up 4 bases and V 6 bases, and 2 bases lay outside the gene matches. This CDR3 is CASRTSGIYNEQFF. The CDR3 nucleotides read TGTGCCAGCAGGACTAGCGGGATTTACAATGAGCAGTTCTTC.

In regard to this clone: It is likely a read error: a sequence one base away is far more abundant. The sample contains more than one DNA sequence encoding this CDR3. CDR3 protein: CASSPGGRAFF. Here the CDR3 DNA reads TGCGCTAGCAGCCCCGGGGGGAGAGCTTTCTTT. The chain couples TRBV4-1 to TRBJ1-1, with D perhaps TRBD1 (5 bases). Germline CDR1 and CDR2: MGHRA and YSYEKL. The CDR3 runs to 11 residues.

As for this clone: A far larger clone is only one base removed, so a read error is likely. In the same sample, other DNA sequences code for this CDR3. This chain uses TRBV7-3 with TRBJ2-1, with a weak D call TRBD2 (6 bases). The CDR3 has 13 amino acids. The germline V gene has CDR1 SGHTA and CDR2 FQGTGA. CDR3 nucleotides: TGTGCCAGTAGCTTAACCGGGAGCAATGAGCAGTTCTTC. This translates into CASSLTGSNEQFF.

The chain carries TRBV6-1 and TRBJ2-1; 10 nucleotides align to TRBD1. The CDR3 covers 14 residues. Germline values: CDR1 MNHNS, CDR2 SASEGT. V trimming: 9 bases; J trimming: 4 bases; junction bases outside the gene matches: 6. CDR3 bases: TGTGCCAGTACGACAGGGGGCGCGTACAATGAGCAGTTCTTC. It codes for CASTTGGAYNEQFF.

This clone has only a few counts. V usage is TRBV2 and J usage is TRBJ2-2; a possible D gene is TRBD2 (5 bases). Germline assignment: CDR1 SNHLY and CDR2 FYNNEI. Trimming stripped 6 bases from V and 6 bases from J, with 14 bases between. The CDR3 has 14 residues. The CDR3: CASRSGGVSGELFF. CDR3 nucleotide sequence: TGTGCCAGCAGAAGCGGTGGGGTTTCCGGGGAGCTGTTTTTT.

This clone appeared once. The chain carries TRBV9 and TRBJ1-5, with D maybe TRBD1 (5 bases). The CDR3 has 10 residues. Germline assignment: CDR1 SGDLS and CDR2 YYNGEE. The CDR3 protein is CQGGNQPQHF. In DNA, the CDR3 is TGTCAGGGAGGCAATCAGCCCCAGCATTTT.

Only one count was recorded for this clone. V is TRBV6-5 and J is TRBJ1-3, with 9 bases matching TRBD1. Germline V gene sequence: CDR1 MNHEY, CDR2 SVGAGI. The CDR3 has 14 residues. Unmatched junction bases numbered 5, after V lost 4 bases and J lost 7 bases. In nucleotides, the CDR3 is TGTGCCAGCAGTTCCGGACAGGGGAGGAACACCATATATTTT. Amino acids: CASSSGQGRNTIYF.

The J gene is TRBJ2-6, the V gene TRBV5-1; 8 bases are a match to TRBD1. Germline assignment: CDR1 SGHRS and CDR2 YFSETQ. The V and J ends lost 3 bases and 3 bases, in that order; junction bases with no gene match: 5. The CDR3 spans 16 residues. The CDR3 loop reads CASSWQGAGGANVLTF. As DNA, the CDR3 is TGCGCCAGCAGCTGGCAGGGGGCTGGTGGGGCCAACGTCCTGACTTTC.

The rearrangement links TRBV15 to TRBJ2-5; D could derive from TRBD1 or TRBD2 (6 bases each). The CDR3 has 13 amino acids. Trimming stripped 4 bases from V and 9 bases from J, with 15 bases between. Germline CDR1 and CDR2: LNHNV and YYDKDF (reference sequence). CDR3 nucleotides: TGTGCCACCAGCACACGGGGGCTGGTGGCCCAGTACTTC. This translates into CATSTRGLVAQYF.

This chain joins TRBV11-3 and TRBJ1-2, with 7 nucleotides matching TRBD1. Per germline, CDR1 SGHNT and CDR2 YENEEA. J lost 6 bases, V lost 5 bases, and 9 bases had no gene match. The CDR3 spans 14 residues. The CDR3 loop reads CASSQRQGSHGYTF. CDR3 nucleotides: TGTGCCAGCAGCCAACGACAGGGAAGCCATGGCTACACCTTC.

The chain employs TRBV15 and TRBJ1-1, with 8 bases identical to TRBD1. The CDR3 runs 15 residues. V dropped 7 bases and J dropped 2; count of bases not matched to a gene: 9. CDR1 LNHNV and CDR2 YYDKDF come from the germline V gene (reference sequence). CDR3 sequence reads: CATNPGGISNTEAFF. Here the CDR3 DNA reads TGTGCCACCAACCCAGGGGGCATTTCCAACACTGAAGCTTTCTTT. Complete variable domain (other parts from reference TRBV15 and TRBJ1-1): DAMVIQNPRYQVTQFGKPVTLSCSQTLNHNVMYWYQQKSSQAPKLLFHYYDKDFNNEADTPDNFQSRRPNTSFCFLDIRSPGLGDTAMYLCATNPGGISNTEAFFGQGTRLTVV.

The CDR3 here is CASSLDSDEQYF. CDR3 DNA: TGTGCCAGCAGCTTAGATAGCGACGAGCAGTACTTC. The chain links TRBV11-3 to TRBJ2-7, with D perhaps TRBD2 (5 bases). V lost 0 bases to trimming and J lost 5 bases, with 5 bases between them. Germline CDR1 SGHNT, CDR2 YENEEA. The CDR3 is 12 amino acids.

The chain carries TRBV19 and TRBJ2-5, with 9 bases aligning to TRBD1. There are 15 residues in the CDR3. Germline V gives CDR1 LNHDA, CDR2 SQIVND (reference sequence). The junction had 3 bases not matched to a gene; V was cut back by 2 bases and J by 2 bases. CDR3 bases: TGTGCCAGTAGTATACCCGGGACAGGGCAAGAGACCCAGTACTTC. Residues: CASSIPGTGQETQYF.

This chain joins TRBV6-1 and TRBJ2-1, with 8 bases fitting TRBD2. Germline assignment: CDR1 MNHNS and CDR2 SASEGT. The CDR3 loop spans 15 amino acids. The ends lost 3 bases at V and 0 bases at J; junction bases unmatched: 1. The CDR3 sequence: CASSEAGGSYNEQFF. CDR3 DNA sequence: TGTGCCAGCAGTGAGGCGGGAGGCTCCTACAATGAGCAGTTCTTC.

V gene TRBV6-5 combines with J gene TRBJ2-7; tentatively, D is TRBD2 (5 bases). Trimming left V 6 bases short and J 1 base short, with 13 bases between. The CDR3 spans 14 residues. Germline CDR1 reads MNHEY; CDR2 reads SVGAGI. CDR3 in DNA: TGTGCCAGCAGCAGCGACGGGGAATCCTACGAGCAGTACTTC. This codes for CASSSDGESYEQYF.

This clone was counted ten times or more. The chain has TRBV13 and TRBJ2-7; 8 bases line up with TRBD2. Germline V gene data show CDR1 as PRHDT and CDR2 as FYEKMQ (reference sequence). The ends lost 0 bases at V and 2 bases at J; junction bases unmatched: 6. The CDR3 runs 16 residues. CDR3 protein: CASSLGASGGTYEQYF. The DNA for the CDR3 is TGTGCCAGCAGCTTAGGAGCGAGCGGGGGAACCTACGAGCAGTACTTC.

The chain has TRBV7-2 and TRBJ2-5; tentative D call: TRBD2 (5 bases). Trimming took 5 bases from V and 11 from J, leaving 15 bases between them. Germline CDR1 and CDR2: SGHTA and FQGNSA. This CDR3 has 12 residues. CDR3 in DNA: TGTGCCAGCAGCCCTAGACGTGGGGAGCAGTACTTC. It specifies CASSPRRGEQYF.

The chain recombines TRBV5-1 with TRBJ2-2; 7 nucleotides match TRBD1. The junction had 5 bases not matched to a gene; V was cut back by 0 bases and J by 0 bases. Germline CDR1 and CDR2: SGHRS and YFSETQ. The CDR3 length is 17 residues. CDR3 sequence (DNA): TGCGCCAGCAGCTTGGTCCCAGGGGGATCGAACACCGGGGAGCTGTTTTTT. Protein sequence: CASSLVPGGSNTGELFF.

This clone was counted a few times. The chain employs TRBV30 and TRBJ2-5; 10 bases are a match to TRBD1. The end of the DNA fits TRBJ2-7 better, so the J call may be wrong. The CDR3 runs to 13 residues. The germline gives CDR1 GTSNPN, CDR2 SVGIG (reference sequence). CDR3 sequence reads: CAWRGQGLNEQYF. In DNA form, the CDR3 reads TGTGCCTGGAGGGGACAGGGGTTGAACGAGCAGTACTTC.

This chain uses TRBV5-4 with TRBJ2-2; TRBD2 matches at 10 bases. V trimming: 4 bases; J trimming: 7 bases; junction bases outside the gene matches: 4. The CDR3 is made up of 14 amino acids. Looked up from germline, CDR1 is SGHNT and CDR2 is YYREEE (reference sequence). The CDR3 loop reads CASSLAGEHGELFF. As DNA, the CDR3 is TGTGCCAGCAGCCTAGCGGGAGAGCACGGGGAGCTGTTTTTT.